These 2 T cell receptor beta chains came from one sample sequenced in a study of CD8 T cells in Susac syndrome. Reverse transcription of 0.5 to 1 ug RNA used random hexamers. TCRdb reprocessed the immunoSEQ multiplex PCR reads with MiXCR, giving one entry per CDR3 protein. The table shows a few hundred thousand distinct CDR3 sequences, with about 96% occurring only once. The sample was CD4+ T cells from PBMCs. These receptor sequences come from a human donor with multiple sclerosis.

J is TRBJ2-1 and V is TRBV5-1; TRBD2 agrees at 7 bases. The CDR3 covers 15 residues. Germline CDR1 reads SGHRS; CDR2 reads YFSETQ. Trimming at V came to 1 base and at J to 5 bases, leaving 6 bases not matched to a gene. The DNA for the CDR3 is TGCGCCAGCAGCTTGCTACTAGCGACCAACAATGAGCAGTTCTTC. Translated, it gives CASSLLLATNNEQFF.

This chain links TRBV27 with TRBJ1-5, with TRBD1 matching over 10 bases. V shed 0 bases and J 0 bases; nucleotides not matched to a gene: 2. The CDR3 covers 17 residues. Germline CDR1 is MNHEY and CDR2 is SMNVEV (reference sequence). The CDR3 DNA is TGTGCCAGCAGTTTATCTGGGACAGGGGCTAGCAATCAGCCCCAGCATTTT. Its protein is CASSLSGTGASNQPQHF.